This passage covers 11 T cell receptor beta chains from one sample sequenced in a study of OX40 agonist ivuxolimab in advanced cancers. The receptor library was made with the immunoSEQ multiplex PCR assay. TCRdb provides this immuneACCESS table in a form limited to in-frame rearrangements. Some clones are lacking; in checked studies, under half of them reflect an unresolved V gene, and why the rest are absent is not known. The sample table lists about 52,000 clones, about 93% of them with a count of one. The ten largest clones capture roughly 22% of the sample. Sequences were derived from CD4+ or CD8+ T cells sorted from blood, sampled in a trial of the OX40 agonist ivuxolimab. The receptors stem from an adult with an advanced solid tumor such as melanoma, head and neck, liver or kidney cancer.

In this sample, this clone turned up once. V gene TRBV5-1 combines with J gene TRBJ2-7, with TRBD2 matching 9 bases. This CDR3 comprises 15 residues. CDR1 and CDR2 from the germline V gene are SGHRS and YFSETQ. Trimming removed 3 bases from V and 0 bases from J; junction bases left unmatched: 4. Here the CDR3 reads CASSSLAGSSYEQYF. The CDR3 nucleotides read TGCGCCAGCAGCTCTCTAGCGGGAAGCTCCTACGAGCAGTACTTC.

The rearrangement links TRBV28 to TRBJ2-1; 10 positions match TRBD1. The trim removed 7 bases at V and 6 bases at J, leaving 9 bases unmatched. Germline CDR1 MDHEN, CDR2 SYDVKM. CDR3 length: 15 residues. The DNA for the CDR3 is TGTGCCAGCACCTTGGGGACAGGGGAATCCAATGAGCAGTTCTTC. Its translation is CASTLGTGESNEQFF. Supplemented by reference TRBV28 and TRBJ2-1, the full variable domain reads DVKVTQSSRYLVKRTGEKVFLECVQDMDHENMFWYRQDPGLGLRLIYFSYDVKMKEKGDIPEGYSVSREKKERFSLILESASTNQTSMYLCASTLGTGESNEQFFGPGTRLTVL.

This chain links TRBV11-3 with TRBJ2-1; maybe TRBD1 (8 bases). Looked up from germline, CDR1 is SGHNT and CDR2 is YENEEA. Trimming took off 4 bases at V and 7 bases at J, with 17 bases between the two ends. CDR3 length: 15 amino acids. The DNA for the CDR3 is TGTGCCAGCAGCTCAAGGACAGGGAGGGGGAATGAGCAGTTCTTC. Protein: CASSSRTGRGNEQFF.

The rearrangement links TRBV7-9 to TRBJ1-2, with D maybe TRBD1 (6 bases). Deletions cut 0 bases from V and 4 bases from J, with 18 bases between. The CDR3 consists of 17 residues. Germline V gene data show CDR1 as SEHNR and CDR2 as FQNEAQ (reference sequence). The CDR3 coding sequence is TGTGCCAGCAGCTTAGCGTACGGGGGGCGAGAGTTCTATGGCTACACCTTC. This sequence encodes CASSLAYGGREFYGYTF. The full variable domain, completed using reference TRBV7-9 and TRBJ1-2, is DTGVSQNPRHKITKRGQNVTFRCDPISEHNRLYWYRQTLGQGPEFLTYFQNEAQLEKSRLLSDRFSAERPKGSFSTLEIQRTEQGDSAMYLCASSLAYGGREFYGYTFGSGTRLTVV.

The chain links TRBV13 to TRBJ2-4, with TRBD2 as a possible D gene (6 bases). The CDR3 totals 13 residues. CDR1 PRHDT and CDR2 FYEKMQ come from the germline V gene (reference sequence). The V end was cut by 5 bases, the J end by 6 bases, with 11 bases between. The CDR3 is CASSPGTGNIQYF. CDR3 coding DNA: TGTGCCAGCAGCCCCGGGACTGGAAACATTCAGTACTTC.

The chain recombines TRBV19 with TRBJ2-7; D unresolved. CDR1 and CDR2 from the germline V gene are LNHDA and SQIVND (reference sequence). CDR3 length: 14 amino acids. Trimming shortened V by 6 bases and J by 0 bases, and 12 bases separated the two germline ends. This CDR3 reads CASSWTDSSYEQYF. CDR3 nucleotides: TGTGCCAGTAGCTGGACCGATAGCTCCTACGAGCAGTACTTC.

The chain employs TRBV19 and TRBJ1-1; 7 bases are shared with TRBD1. The CDR3 sequence is 16 residues long. Germline V gives CDR1 LNHDA, CDR2 SQIVND (reference sequence). The trim removed 4 bases at V and 1 base at J, leaving 9 bases unmatched. The CDR3 loop is CASSTQGGRRNTEAFF. The CDR3, as DNA: TGTGCCAGTAGTACTCAGGGGGGAAGGAGGAACACTGAAGCTTTCTTT.

V gene TRBV28 combines with J gene TRBJ2-7; 10 bases match TRBD2. The V segment lost 5 bases and the J segment 6 bases; nucleotides outside the gene matches: 10. CDR3 length: 15 amino acids. Germline loops: CDR1 MDHEN, CDR2 SYDVKM. The CDR3 DNA is TGTGCCAGCAGTCTACCGACTAGCGGGTTCCGCGAGCAGTACTTC. It codes for CASSLPTSGFREQYF.

V usage is TRBV11-2 and J usage is TRBJ2-1; TRBD2 is a possible D gene (6 bases). There are 17 residues in the CDR3. V was shortened by 5 bases and J by 5 bases, with 22 bases between the two germline ends. In germline, CDR1 is SGHAT, CDR2 FQNNGV. The CDR3 region has the DNA TGTGCCAGCAGCGACTCGCAAGCGGGCTCCTATCACAATGAGCAGTTCTTC. Protein: CASSDSQAGSYHNEQFF.

The J gene is TRBJ2-5, the V gene TRBV5-1, with a weak D call TRBD1 (5 bases). V was shortened by 3 bases and J by 2 bases, with 11 bases between the two germline ends. CDR1 SGHRS and CDR2 YFSETQ come from the germline V gene. The CDR3 runs to 14 residues. The DNA for the CDR3 is TGCGCCAGCAGCTCGACAGAATCTCAAGAGACCCAGTACTTC. Translation gives CASSSTESQETQYF. The full variable domain, in which reference TRBV5-1 and TRBJ2-5 provide the parts outside the CDR3, is KAGVTQTPRYLIKTRGQQVTLSCSPISGHRSVSWYQQTPGQGLQFLFEYFSETQRNKGNFPGRFSGRQFSNSRSEMNVSTLELGDSALYLCASSSTESQETQYFGPGTRLLVL.

V is TRBV6-5 and J is TRBJ2-5; 7 bases line up with TRBD1. The CDR3 contains 14 residues. Germline assignment: CDR1 MNHEY and CDR2 SVGAGI. The trim removed 6 bases at V and 3 bases at J, leaving 7 bases unmatched. This CDR3 reads CASSSRTGEETQYF. CDR3 DNA sequence: TGTGCCAGCAGCTCTAGGACAGGCGAAGAGACCCAGTACTTC.